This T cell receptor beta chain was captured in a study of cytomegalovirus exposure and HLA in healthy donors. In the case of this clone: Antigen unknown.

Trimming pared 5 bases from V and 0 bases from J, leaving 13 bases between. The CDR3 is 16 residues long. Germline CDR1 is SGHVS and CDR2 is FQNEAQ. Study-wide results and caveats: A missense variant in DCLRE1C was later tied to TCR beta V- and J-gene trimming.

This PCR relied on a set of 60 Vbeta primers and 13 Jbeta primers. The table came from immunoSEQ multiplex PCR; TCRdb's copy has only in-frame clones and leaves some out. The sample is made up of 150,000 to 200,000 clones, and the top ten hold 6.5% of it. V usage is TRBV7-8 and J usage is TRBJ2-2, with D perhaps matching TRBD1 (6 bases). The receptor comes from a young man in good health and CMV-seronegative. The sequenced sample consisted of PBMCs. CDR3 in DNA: TGTGCCAGCAGCATCCTCAGGGGCGCGAACACCGGGGAGCTGTTTTTT. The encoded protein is CASSILRGANTGELFF.